This T cell receptor (beta chain) was captured by sequencing in a study of blood T cell repertoires in COVID-19. Study information: Samples came from the United States, Italy and Spain, spanning acute and convalescent COVID-19. PBMCs, B-cell-depleted T cells, or T cells provided the cDNA or gDNA that made up the material.

Per the authors' pipeline: For nucleated cells, counts were estimated from reference gene primer amplification. The method was immunoSEQ multiplex PCR; TCRdb's version includes in-frame clones alone and lacks a portion of them. The V and J calls and clone size were taken over from that table, and D and trimming were inferred from the DNA. Of about 170,000 clones in the sample, 85% are singletons; the top ten hold under 4%. Germline values: CDR1 KGHDR, CDR2 SFDVKD. The V gene end was trimmed by 5 bases and the J gene end by 6 bases; junction bases not matched to a gene: 5. This CDR3 is 15 amino acids long. In this sample, this clone turned up a few times.

J is TRBJ1-4 and V is TRBV24-1; TRBD1 matches at 10 bases. Sequencing input: peripheral blood. The TCR was taken from a human donor with acute or convalescent COVID-19. The donor label of this sample is uncertain. Here the CDR3 reads CATSASTGGYEKLFF. The CDR3 DNA reads as TGTGCCACCAGTGCGTCGACAGGGGGCTATGAAAAACTGTTTTTT.